These 2 T cell receptor beta chains originate from one sample sequenced in a study of blood T cell repertoires in COVID-19. Here immunoSEQ multiplex PCR was the method, and the copy in TCRdb shows in-frame clones only, minus some. The sample lists some 110,000 clones; 90% to 95% were seen once. Sequencing input: peripheral blood. Receptors were obtained from a man aged 50 or older with COVID-19, enrolled during active disease.

The rearrangement links TRBV5-4 to TRBJ2-2; a possible D gene is TRBD2 (6 bases). Germline V gene sequence: CDR1 SGHNT, CDR2 YYREEE (reference sequence). The ends were cut back, 1 base at V and 7 bases at J, with 11 bases in the middle. The length of the CDR3 is 14 residues. As DNA, the CDR3 is TGTGCCAGCAGCTTGTTACTGGGGGGCGGGGAGCTGTTTTTT. Its translation is CASSLLLGGGELFF.

V usage is TRBV5-4 and J usage is TRBJ2-7, with 7 bases fitting TRBD1. The length of the CDR3 is 12 residues. Germline V gene data show CDR1 as SGHNT and CDR2 as YYREEE (reference sequence). The V and J ends lost 3 bases and 5 bases, in that order; junction bases with no gene match: 2. CDR3 DNA sequence: TGTGCCAGCAGCTCACAGGGGAACGAGCAGTACGTC. It translates to CASSSQGNEQYV.